The subject of this entry is one TCR beta chain. TCRdb's copy holds only in-frame clones and misses some; the assay was immunoSEQ multiplex PCR. The table has about 56,000 clones, approximately 86% seen once; the top ten hold 6.9%. This sample is drawn from a study of T cell responses to AZD1222 COVID-19 vaccine. Per the germline V gene, CDR1 is MNHEY and CDR2 is SMNVEV (reference sequence). This CDR3 has 15 amino acids. The V end was cut by 5 bases, the J end by 3 bases, with 14 bases between. Source: peripheral blood, taken 28 days after the second AZD1222 dose. The rearrangement joins TRBV27 to TRBJ1-5; D remains ambiguous. This receptor was identified in an adult who received the AZD1222 COVID-19 vaccine. CDR3 nucleotide sequence: TGTGCCAGCAGTACCCCCGGACGAGTCAATCAGCCCCAGCATTTT. It specifies CASSTPGRVNQPQHF.